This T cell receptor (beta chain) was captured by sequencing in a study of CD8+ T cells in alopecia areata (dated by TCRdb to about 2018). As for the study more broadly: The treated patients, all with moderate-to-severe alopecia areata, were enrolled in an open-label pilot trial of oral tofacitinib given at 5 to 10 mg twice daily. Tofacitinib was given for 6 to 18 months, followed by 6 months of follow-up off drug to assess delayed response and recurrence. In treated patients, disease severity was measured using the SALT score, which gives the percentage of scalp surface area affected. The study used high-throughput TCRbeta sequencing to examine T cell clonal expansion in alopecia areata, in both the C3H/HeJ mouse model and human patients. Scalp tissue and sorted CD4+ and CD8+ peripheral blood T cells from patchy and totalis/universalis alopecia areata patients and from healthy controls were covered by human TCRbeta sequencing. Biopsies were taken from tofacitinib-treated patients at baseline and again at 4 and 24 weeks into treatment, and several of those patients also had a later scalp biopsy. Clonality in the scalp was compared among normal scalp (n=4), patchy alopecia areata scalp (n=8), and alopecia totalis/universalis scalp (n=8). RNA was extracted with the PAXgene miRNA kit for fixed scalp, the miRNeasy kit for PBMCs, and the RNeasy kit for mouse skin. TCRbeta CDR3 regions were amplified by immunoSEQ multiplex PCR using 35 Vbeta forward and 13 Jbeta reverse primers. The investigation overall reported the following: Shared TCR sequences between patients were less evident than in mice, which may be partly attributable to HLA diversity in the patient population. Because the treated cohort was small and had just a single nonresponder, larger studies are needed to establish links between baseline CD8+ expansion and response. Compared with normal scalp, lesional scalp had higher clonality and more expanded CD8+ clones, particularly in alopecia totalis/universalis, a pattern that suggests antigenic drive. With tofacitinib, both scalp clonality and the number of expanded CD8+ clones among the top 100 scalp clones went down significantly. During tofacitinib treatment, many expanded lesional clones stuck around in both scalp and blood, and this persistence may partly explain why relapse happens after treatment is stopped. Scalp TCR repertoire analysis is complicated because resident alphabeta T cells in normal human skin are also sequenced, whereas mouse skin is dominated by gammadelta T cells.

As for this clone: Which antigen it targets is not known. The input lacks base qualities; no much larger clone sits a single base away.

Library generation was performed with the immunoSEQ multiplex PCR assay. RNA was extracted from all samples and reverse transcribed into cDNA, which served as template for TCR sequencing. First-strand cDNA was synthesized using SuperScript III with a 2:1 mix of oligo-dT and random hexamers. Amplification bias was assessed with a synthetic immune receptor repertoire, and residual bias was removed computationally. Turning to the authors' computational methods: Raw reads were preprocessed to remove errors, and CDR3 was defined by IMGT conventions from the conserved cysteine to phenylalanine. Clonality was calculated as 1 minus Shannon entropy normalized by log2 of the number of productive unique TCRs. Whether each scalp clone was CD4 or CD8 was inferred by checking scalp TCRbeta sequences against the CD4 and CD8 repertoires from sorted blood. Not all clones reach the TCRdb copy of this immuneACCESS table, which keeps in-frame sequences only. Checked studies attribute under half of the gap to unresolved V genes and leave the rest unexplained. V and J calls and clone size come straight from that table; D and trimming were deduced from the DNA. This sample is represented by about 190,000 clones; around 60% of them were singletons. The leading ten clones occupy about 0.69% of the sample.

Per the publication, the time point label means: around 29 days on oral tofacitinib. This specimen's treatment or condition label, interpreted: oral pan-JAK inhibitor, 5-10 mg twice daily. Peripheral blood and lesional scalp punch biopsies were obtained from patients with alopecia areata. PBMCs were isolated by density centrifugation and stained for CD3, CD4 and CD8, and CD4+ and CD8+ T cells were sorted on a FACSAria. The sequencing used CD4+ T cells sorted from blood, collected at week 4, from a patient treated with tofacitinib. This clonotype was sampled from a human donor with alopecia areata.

The CDR3 in this case is CAWSAFNTEAFF. The nucleotide sequence reads TGTGCCTGGAGTGCCTTTAACACTGAAGCTTTCTTT. The sequence joins TRBV30 to TRBJ1-1, with no D gene named confidently. CDR1 and CDR2 are read off the germline V gene (reference sequence) as GTSNPN and SVGIG. The CDR3 runs 12 residues from the cysteine to the phenylalanine. The DNA shown is the 36-base CDR3, in frame from base 1. V gives up 1 base and J gives up 2 bases, and the segment between their germline ends measures 5 bases.